This is a list of T cell receptor beta chains from one sample in a study of T cell responses to AZD1222 COVID-19 vaccine. TCRdb's copy holds only in-frame clones and misses some; the assay was immunoSEQ multiplex PCR. The sample contains tens of thousands of clones, 70% to 90% of which appear only once. This material consisted of peripheral blood, taken 28 days after the second AZD1222 dose. The receptors derive from an adult who received the AZD1222 COVID-19 vaccine. The CDR3 runs from the conserved cysteine through the conserved F or W. D genes are given only for firm matches. Expanded clones are given a class, and other clones once, few, many or no size at all.

>-|TRBJ1-2|TRBV6-4|-
TGTGCCAGCAGTGATCGAGGGTATGGCTACACCTTC
CASSDRGYGYTF
>-|TRBJ2-3|TRBV9|-
TGTGCCAGCAGCGTTCCCGGCGGAGATACGCAGTATTTT
CASSVPGGDTQYF
>-|TRBJ2-2|TRBV6-5|-
TGTGCCAGCAAGATGGGGGATTTCGGGGAGCTGTTTTTT
CASKMGDFGELFF
>-|TRBJ2-7|TRBV30|-
TGTGCCTGGAGCCCCTCTCCCGAGTACGAGCAGTACTTC
CAWSPSPEYEQYF
>-|TRBJ2-7|TRBV4-3|-
TGCGCCAGCAGCCGAGGGGCGAGCTCCTACGAGCAGTACTTC
CASSRGASSYEQYF
>-|TRBJ2-1|TRBV7-9|-
TGTGCCAGCAGCTCCCAGGGTTGGGAGCCAAGCAACAATGAGCAGTTCTTC
CASSSQGWEPSNNEQFF
>-|TRBJ2-3|TRBV2|TRBD2
TGTGCCAGCAGTGCGGGGGTTTGGCGGGAGGTGACTCCCTCAGATACGCAGTATTTT
CASSAGVWREVTPSDTQYF
>-|TRBJ1-2|TRBV15|-
TGTGCCACCAGCAGAGCACTGCTAGCTAACTATGGCTACACCTTC
CATSRALLANYGYTF
>-|TRBJ1-1|TRBV6-1|-
TGTGCCAGCAGTGAATCAGTGTCCGACACTGAAGCTTTCTTT
CASSESVSDTEAFF
>-|TRBJ2-1|TRBV30|-
TGTGCCTGGAAGGTGGCAGGGAGGAATGAGCAGTTCTTC
CAWKVAGRNEQFF
>-|TRBJ2-7|TRBV4-2|-
TGTGCCAGCAGCCAAGCTTTTCGGGCAAACACCTACGAGCAGTACTTC
CASSQAFRANTYEQYF
>-|TRBJ2-7|TRBV28|-
TGTGCCACCTTCGGACAGACGGGGGAGCAGTACTTC
CATFGQTGEQYF
>-|TRBJ1-4|TRBV28|TRBD1
TGTGCCAGCAGTTTCCGGGACAGGGGCGAAGAAAAACTGTTTTTT
CASSFRDRGEEKLFF
>-|TRBJ2-7|TRBV6-5|TRBD1
TGTGCCAGCAGTCGACAGGGCTACGAGCAGTACTTC
CASSRQGYEQYF
>-|TRBJ2-3|TRBV19|TRBD2
TGTGCCAGTAGTATTCGACTAGCGGGAGGTGGACAATACGGGCAGTATTTT
CASSIRLAGGGQYGQYF
>-|TRBJ1-2|TRBV7-9|-
TGTGCCAGCAGCCCCGCCGATGGCTACACCTTC
CASSPADGYTF
>many|TRBJ1-1|TRBV5-6|-
TGTGCCAGCAGCCCACAGGGAGGGACTGAAGCTTTCTTT
CASSPQGGTEAFF
>-|TRBJ1-1|TRBV4-2|-
TGTGCCAGCAGCCATAAGCACACTGAAGCTTTCTTT
CASSHKHTEAFF
>-|TRBJ1-6|TRBV18|-
TGTGCCAGCTCACCCCAGAATTCACCCCTCCACTTT
CASSPQNSPLHF
>-|TRBJ2-3|TRBV18|-
TGTGCCAGCTCATTCGGGCGTAGCACAGATACGCAGTATTTT
CASSFGRSTDTQYF
>-|TRBJ1-3|TRBV6-1|-
TGTGCCAGCAGTGAATCGGCAGGGATAGGATCTGGAAACACCATATATTTT
CASSESAGIGSGNTIYF
>-|TRBJ2-1|TRBV9|-
TGTGCCAGCAGCGTAGGTTTTCAGGGGAGCTCCTACAATGAGCAGTTCTTC
CASSVGFQGSSYNEQFF
>-|TRBJ2-1|TRBV7-2|-
TGTGCCAGCAGCCCCGCCAGGGGGGGGTATGAGCAGTTCTTC
CASSPARGGYEQFF
>few|TRBJ1-6|TRBV7-3|TRBD1
TGTGCCAGCAGCAAGGACAGGGTAGGGGAATCACCCCTCCACTTT
CASSKDRVGESPLHF
>-|TRBJ1-4|TRBV4-3|-
TGCGCCAGCAGCCAACTTAGACACGGAGCTAATGAAAAACTGTTTTTT
CASSQLRHGANEKLFF
>-|TRBJ2-2|TRBV3-1/TRBV3-2|-
TGTGCCAGCAGCCCCCAGGGATTTGACACCGGGGAGCTGTTTTTT
CASSPQGFDTGELFF
>once|TRBJ1-5|TRBV19|TRBD1
TGTGCCAGTAGTACCGTAGGGGGCTCGAGCAATCAGCCCCAGCATTTT
CASSTVGGSSNQPQHF
>-|TRBJ1-6|TRBV9|TRBD1
TGTGCCAGCAGCGCGGGGACAGGGGCGTCACCCCTCCACTTT
CASSAGTGASPLHF
>-|TRBJ1-5|TRBV6-1|TRBD1
TGTGCCAGCAGTGATCTTGGGACAGGGGGCAATCAGCCCCAGCATTTT
CASSDLGTGGNQPQHF
>-|TRBJ2-7|TRBV5-6|TRBD1
TGTGCCAGCAGCTTGGCGACAGGGATATCCTACGAGCAGTACTTC
CASSLATGISYEQYF
>-|TRBJ2-5|TRBV2|-
TGTGCCACCTCGCCCTCCGGAGAGACCCAGTACTTC
CATSPSGETQYF
>-|TRBJ1-6|TRBV2|-
TGTGCCAGCAGCGACTTGCGATATAATTCACCCCTCCACTTT
CASSDLRYNSPLHF
>-|TRBJ2-6|TRBV12-3/TRBV12-4|-
TGTGCCAGCAGGGCTTCTGGGGCCAACGTCCTGACTTTC
CASRASGANVLTF
>-|TRBJ2-5|TRBV27|-
TGTGCCAGCAGTCGACTAGGAGTGGTCCGCGAGACCCAGTACTTC
CASSRLGVVRETQYF
>-|TRBJ2-2|TRBV24-1|TRBD2
TGTGCCACCAGTGATTTGCATACTAGCGGGAGCAGGGAGCTGTTTTTT
CATSDLHTSGSRELFF
>-|TRBJ2-7|TRBV7-9|-
TGTGCCAGCAGCTTAGAGGCTCGTGGAATGGAACTCCACGAGCAGTACTTC
CASSLEARGMELHEQYF